This T cell receptor (beta chain) derives from a study of cytomegalovirus exposure and HLA in healthy donors. In the study overall: Caucasian-associated ancestry cluster membership applied to about four fifths of around 400 genotyped donors.

The PCR was carried out with 60 Vbeta primers and 13 Jbeta primers. Sequencing used immunoSEQ multiplex PCR; TCRdb keeps in-frame clones, though not all of them. The sample comprises about 130,000 clones, 70% to 85% of which are singletons, and under 3% rests with the top ten. Points on this clone: Its cognate antigen is unknown.

Study results and caveats: Several of the most significant clusters appeared linked to common viral pathogens, based on a later analysis. The majority of CMV-associated TCR beta chains were reported as apparently HLA-restricted in a later analysis. TCR association rates varied by HLA locus in a later analysis, with DRB1 highest and HLA-C lowest.

Sequencing input: PBMCs. This receptor was obtained from a boy under 10 years old in good health and CMV-seronegative.

The CDR3 coding sequence is TGTGCCAGCAGCCGGACCACAGGACAGTTCCAAGAGACCCAGTACTTC. It specifies CASSRTTGQFQETQYF. The chain couples TRBV4-2 to TRBJ2-5; D may be TRBD1 (6 bases). Germline CDR1 reads LGHNA; CDR2 reads YNFKEQ. The ends were cut back, 4 bases at V and 1 base at J, with 16 bases in the middle. CDR3 length: 16 residues.